Presented here are 23 T cell receptor beta chains from one specimen sequenced in a study of cytomegalovirus exposure and HLA in healthy donors. With 60 Vbeta and 13 Jbeta primers, the PCR was carried out. The data were produced by immunoSEQ multiplex PCR, yet TCRdb's version contains in-frame clones alone and is incomplete. This sample lists around 130,000 clones; its ten largest clones have roughly 2%. Sequencing was performed on PBMCs. The receptor source for this set is a woman aged 55-70 years in good health and CMV-seronegative.

J is TRBJ1-5 and V is TRBV18; D possibly corresponds to TRBD1 (5 bases). Trimming shortened V by 3 bases and J by 0 bases, and 15 bases separated the two germline ends. Germline-derived CDR1 and CDR2 are KGHSH and LQKENI. The CDR3 is 17 residues long. In nucleotides, the CDR3 is TGTGCCAGCTCACCCCCGGGAGGGGAGGGTAGCAATCAGCCCCAGCATTTT. Its translation: CASSPPGGEGSNQPQHF.

The rearrangement uses TRBV18 and TRBJ1-5; D uncertain. The CDR3 runs 15 residues. From germline, CDR1 is KGHSH and CDR2 LQKENI. Trimming stripped 3 bases from V and 7 bases from J, with 16 bases between. Here the CDR3 reads CASSPGGQSSQPQHF. The CDR3, as DNA: TGTGCCAGCTCACCGGGAGGGCAATCGTCCCAGCCCCAGCATTTT. Using reference TRBV18 and TRBJ1-5 for the parts outside the CDR3, the full variable domain is NAGVMQNPRHLVRRRGQEARLRCSPMKGHSHVYWYRQLPEEGLKFMVYLQKENIIDESGMPKERFSAEFPKEGPSILRIQQVVRGDSAAYFCASSPGGQSSQPQHFGDGTRLSIL.

This chain uses TRBV10-2 with TRBJ2-1; maybe TRBD1 (6 bases). This CDR3 is built from 14 residues. Trimming removed 3 bases from V and 8 bases from J, with 14 bases in between. The germline V gene encodes CDR1 WSHSY and CDR2 SAAADI. CDR3 sequence (DNA): TGCGCCAGCAGTGACAGGGGCTCCGGGGATGAGCAGTTCTTC. As protein: CASSDRGSGDEQFF.

The chain has TRBV6-6 and TRBJ2-1; the match to TRBD1 covers 9 bases. This CDR3 spans 15 amino acids. Germline V lookup: CDR1 MNHNY, CDR2 SVGAGI (reference sequence). The V gene end was trimmed by 5 bases and the J gene end by 4 bases; junction bases not matched to a gene: 6. The CDR3 loop reads CASSTSGQGYNEQFF. The CDR3 nucleotides read TGTGCCAGCAGTACCTCGGGACAGGGATACAATGAGCAGTTCTTC.

The rearrangement links TRBV4-1 to TRBJ2-2; the match to TRBD2 covers 7 bases. Looked up from germline, CDR1 is MGHRA and CDR2 is YSYEKL. CDR3 length: 16 amino acids. V was clipped by 0 bases and J by 4 bases; unmatched bases: 5. This chain's CDR3 is CASSQDTSVGTGELFF. The CDR3 DNA is TGCGCCAGCAGCCAAGACACTAGCGTCGGCACCGGGGAGCTGTTTTTT.

The rearrangement uses TRBV5-1 and TRBJ2-7, with D perhaps matching TRBD1 (7 bases). Per the germline V gene, CDR1 is SGHRS and CDR2 is YFSETQ. With 3 bases removed from V and 5 bases from J, the gap between germline ends came to 15 bases. The CDR3 is made up of 14 amino acids. This CDR3 is CASSSGDRVHEQYF. DNA of the CDR3: TGCGCCAGCAGCTCGGGAGACAGGGTCCACGAGCAGTACTTC.

The chain uses TRBV6-6 and TRBJ2-7; the D gene is possibly TRBD1 (5 bases). The germline CDR1 and CDR2 sequences are MNHNY and SVGAGI (reference sequence). The CDR3 runs to 12 residues. Trimming took off 5 bases at V and 3 bases at J, with 8 bases between the two ends. In DNA form, the CDR3 reads TGTGCCAGCAGTGACAGCCTCTACGAGCAGTACTTC. Translated, it gives CASSDSLYEQYF.

The V call is TRBV6-5, the J call TRBJ1-2; D is possibly TRBD1 (5 bases). Per germline, CDR1 MNHEY and CDR2 SVGAGI. Trimming removed 6 bases at V and 5 bases at J, with 10 bases between. This CDR3 comprises 12 residues. CDR3 protein: CASRTRVYGYTF. In nucleotides, the CDR3 is TGTGCCAGCAGAACCAGGGTTTATGGCTACACCTTC.

DNA for the CDR3: TGCGCCAGCAGCCTCCAGGGGACCTCTGGAAACACCATATATTTT. Translation gives CASSLQGTSGNTIYF. The chain combines TRBV10-2 with TRBJ1-3, with TRBD1 as a possible D gene (6 bases). The CDR3 sequence is 15 residues long. Trimming left V 6 bases short and J 0 bases short, with 12 bases between. Germline V gene sequence: CDR1 WSHSY, CDR2 SAAADI.

This chain uses TRBV5-6 with TRBJ1-4; TRBD1 is a possible D gene (5 bases). CDR1 and CDR2 (germline): SGHDT, YYEEEE. This CDR3 is 14 amino acids long. The V and J ends lost 6 bases and 0 bases respectively, with 9 bases between them. CDR3 residues: CASTQGSTNEKLFF. The DNA of the CDR3 is TGTGCCAGCACCCAGGGATCAACTAATGAAAAACTGTTTTTT.

The chain employs TRBV29-1 and TRBJ2-1, with 7 positions matching TRBD1. The CDR3 runs to 12 residues. V lost 7 bases, J lost 4 bases, and 4 bases stayed unmatched. The germline V gene encodes CDR1 SQVTM and CDR2 ANQGSEA. The CDR3 bases are TGCAGCGGAAGGGACAGTTACAATGAGCAGTTCTTC. Protein sequence: CSGRDSYNEQFF.

V usage is TRBV28 and J usage is TRBJ2-7; 9 bases match TRBD2. The germline gives CDR1 MDHEN, CDR2 SYDVKM. Unmatched junction bases numbered 7, after V lost 4 bases and J lost 3 bases. The CDR3 is made up of 15 amino acids. The CDR3 is CASSSPRSGGYEQYF. The DNA for the CDR3 is TGTGCCAGCAGTTCCCCTCGTAGCGGGGGCTACGAGCAGTACTTC. Drawing the rest from reference TRBV28 and TRBJ2-7, the complete variable domain is DVKVTQSSRYLVKRTGEKVFLECVQDMDHENMFWYRQDPGLGLRLIYFSYDVKMKEKGDIPEGYSVSREKKERFSLILESASTNQTSMYLCASSSPRSGGYEQYFGPGTRLTVT.

The chain joins TRBV11-2 to TRBJ2-7, with TRBD1 matching over 7 bases. The CDR3 covers 13 residues. CDR1 and CDR2 (germline): SGHAT, FQNNGV. V trimming: 2 bases; J trimming: 3 bases; junction bases outside the gene matches: 1. The chain's CDR3 is CASSLRQGYEQYF. Here the CDR3 DNA reads TGTGCCAGCAGCTTAAGACAGGGCTACGAGCAGTACTTC.

As to this clone: A junction boundary mismatches the germline segment, possibly from a read error. At the DNA level, this CDR3 is encoded by other sequences in the same sample as well. The rearrangement links TRBV7-9 to TRBJ2-7; unclear D gene. This CDR3 has 17 amino acids. The germline CDR1 and CDR2 sequences are SEHNR and FQNEAQ (reference sequence). In DNA form, the CDR3 reads TGTGCCAGCAGCTTAGATACCTGGGCCTCCAAACCTAACGAGCAGTATTTC. Protein sequence: CASSLDTWASKPNEQYF.

This chain connects TRBV10-2 to TRBJ1-6, with TRBD1 as a possible D gene (6 bases). Trimming stripped 0 bases from V and 14 bases from J, with 11 bases between. The length of the CDR3 is 13 residues. Per germline, CDR1 WSHSY and CDR2 SAAADI. This chain's CDR3 is CASSESRGSTLHF. The CDR3 DNA is TGCGCCAGCAGTGAGTCGAGGGGGTCGACCCTCCACTTT.

V and J are TRBV5-6 and TRBJ2-5; TRBD1 matches 8 bases. The CDR3 loop spans 16 amino acids. CDR1 and CDR2 from the germline V gene are SGHDT and YYEEEE. Trimming removed 1 base from V and 1 base from J; junction bases left unmatched: 6. This chain's CDR3 is CASSLQGAFPQETQYF. The CDR3 region has the DNA TGTGCCAGCAGCTTGCAGGGGGCCTTTCCCCAAGAGACCCAGTACTTC.

The chain is built from TRBV6-1 and TRBJ2-7; 8 bases are shared with TRBD2. Germline V CDR1 and CDR2: MNHNS, SASEGT. V was clipped by 8 bases and J by 0 bases; unmatched bases: 9. This CDR3 spans 15 amino acids. The CDR3 bases are TGTGCCAGCGGACCGAGACTAGCGACCTCCTACGAGCAGTACTTC. Translating gives CASGPRLATSYEQYF.

Concerning this clone itself: Sequence at one end of the junction differs from germline and may be a read error. This chain joins TRBV9 and TRBJ2-7, with D possibly matching TRBD2 (6 bases). CDR3 length: 14 residues. The germline CDR1 and CDR2 sequences are SGDLS and YYNGEE. The CDR3 loop is CASSVDWDSNEQYF. The CDR3 DNA sequence: TGTGCCAGCAGCGTAGATTGGGACTCCAACGAGCAGTACTTC.

The chain carries TRBV29-1 and TRBJ1-1, with D hard to call. CDR3 length: 12 amino acids. Germline assignment: CDR1 SQVTM and CDR2 ANQGSEA. The V end was cut by 6 bases, the J end by 0 bases, with 8 bases between. This chain's CDR3 is CSVERVNTEAFF. The CDR3, as DNA: TGCAGCGTCGAACGGGTGAACACTGAAGCTTTCTTT.

This chain joins TRBV7-2 and TRBJ2-7; 8 bases align to TRBD1. CDR1 is SGHTA, CDR2 FQGNSA, per germline. There are 14 residues in the CDR3. The V gene end was trimmed by 5 bases and the J gene end by 7 bases; junction bases not matched to a gene: 10. CDR3 in DNA: TGTGCCAGCAGCCATGCTCAGGGGGCCGGGGAGCAGTACTTC. Translation gives CASSHAQGAGEQYF. Full variable domain (outside the CDR3, taken from reference TRBV7-2 and TRBJ2-7): GAGVSQSPSNKVTEKGKDVELRCDPISGHTALYWYRQSLGQGLEFLIYFQGNSAPDKSGLPSDRFSAERTGGSVSTLTIQRTQQEDSAVYLCASSHAQGAGEQYFGPGTRLTVT.

CDR3 nucleotides: TGTGCCAGTAGTATTAACAGGAAGAGTTCGAGTTCTGGCTACACCTTC. Translation: CASSINRKSSSSGYTF. This chain connects TRBV19 to TRBJ1-2; D is perhaps TRBD1 (5 bases). V gave up 3 bases and J gave up 7 bases, with 21 bases separating them. The germline V gene has CDR1 LNHDA and CDR2 SQIVND (reference sequence). This CDR3 region has 16 residues. The full variable domain, rest sourced from reference TRBV19 and TRBJ1-2, is DGGITQSPKYLFRKEGQNVTLSCEQNLNHDAMYWYRQDPGQGLRLIYYSQIVNDFQKGDIAEGYSVSREKKESFPLTVTSAQKNPTAFYLCASSINRKSSSSGYTFGSGTRLTVV.

For the CDR3, the DNA is TGTGCCAGCAGTTCCGGGACTAGCCTTGCCGGGGAGCTGTTTTTT. This gives the protein CASSSGTSLAGELFF. The rearrangement links TRBV2 to TRBJ2-2; 9 bases fit TRBD2. Per the germline V gene, CDR1 is SNHLY and CDR2 is FYNNEI. V shed 5 bases, J shed 6 bases, and the junction held 7 bases outside the gene matches. There are 15 residues in the CDR3.

V and J are TRBV10-1 and TRBJ2-1; D is uncertain. V dropped 0 bases and J dropped 7 bases, with 10 bases sitting between them. Germline V gene sequence: CDR1 WNHNN, CDR2 SYGVQD (reference sequence). The CDR3 covers 14 residues. The CDR3 loop is CASSESGSLNEQFF. For the CDR3, the DNA is TGCGCCAGCAGTGAGTCAGGTAGCTTGAATGAGCAGTTCTTC.